These 19 T cell receptor beta chains were sequenced from one sample in a study of CD8+CD57+ T cells in acquired aplastic anemia. The study profiled TCR beta VDJ and CDR3 using genomic DNA as template. Each CDR3 protein gets one entry after TCRdb re-called the reads with MiXCR. The table lists around 200,000 distinct CDR3 sequences, over 40% of them singletons, with just under 20% in the top ten. The authors sequenced patients whose flow cytometry had shown CD8+CD57+ cell expansion. Sequenced sample: sorted CD4+, CD8+, or CD8+CD57+ T cells (not recorded which) from PBMCs. All receptors come from a human donor with aplastic anemia.

CDR3 coding DNA: TGTGCCATCAGTGGAGGGGGGAAGCACGAGCAGTACTTC. This gives the protein CAISGGGKHEQYF. The chain links TRBV10-3 to TRBJ2-7; D may match TRBD1 or TRBD2 (6 bases each). Germline V lookup: CDR1 ENHRY, CDR2 SYGVKD. With 4 bases removed from V and 5 bases from J, the gap between germline ends came to 12 bases. CDR3 size: 13 residues.

A word on this clonotype: This could be a read error, since a much larger clone is one nucleotide away. This chain uses TRBV6-4 with TRBJ2-5; no reliable D call. CDR1 is MRHNA, CDR2 SNTAGT, per germline. The ends were cut back, 3 bases at V and 5 bases at J, with 10 bases in the middle. The CDR3 is made up of 13 amino acids. The CDR3 protein is CASSEAPGETQYF. CDR3 nucleotides: TGTGCCAGCAGTGAAGCCCCCGGGGAGACCCAGTACTTC.

In this sample, this clonotype turned up many times. The rearrangement links TRBV20-1 to TRBJ2-5; the D is unclear. V dropped 2 bases and J dropped 1 base, with 11 bases sitting between them. There are 14 residues in the CDR3. Per the germline V gene, CDR1 is DFQATT and CDR2 is SNEGSKA (reference sequence). The CDR3: CSARWARSQETQYF. As DNA, the CDR3 is TGCAGTGCTAGATGGGCTCGGTCCCAAGAGACCCAGTACTTC.

The chain links TRBV2 to TRBJ2-3; either TRBD1 or TRBD2 may fit D (5 bases each). The CDR3 consists of 17 residues. Germline V CDR1 and CDR2: SNHLY, FYNNEI. Between the trimmed V and J ends, which lost 5 bases and 0 bases, there was a span of 18 bases. The CDR3 region has the DNA TGTGCCAGCAGTTTACGGGGCGCTGGGGGTAGCACAGATACGCAGTATTTT. It is translated as CASSLRGAGGSTDTQYF.

CDR3 in DNA: TGTGCCAGCGTACTCGGACAGGGGAACTCACCCCTCCACTTT. It translates to CASVLGQGNSPLHF. V gene TRBV6-1 combines with J gene TRBJ1-6; 9 bases are a match to TRBD1. This CDR3 comprises 14 residues. CDR1 and CDR2 (germline): MNHNS, SASEGT. V lost 8 bases and J lost 10; bases outside the gene matches: 9.

This clonotype was detected ten times or more. The rearrangement links TRBV7-9 to TRBJ1-4; D gene unclear. This CDR3 region has 15 residues. Germline CDR1 reads SEHNR; CDR2 reads FQNEAQ (reference sequence). The V end was cut by 5 bases, the J end by 5 bases, with 15 bases between. The CDR3 nucleotides read TGTGCCAGCAGCCCCCAAGAATTCGCGAATGAAAAACTGTTTTTT. Translated, it gives CASSPQEFANEKLFF.

This clonotype appeared many times. The V and J genes are TRBV9 and TRBJ2-5, with D possibly TRBD2 on 5 matching bases. The CDR3 consists of 13 residues. Germline assignment: CDR1 SGDLS and CDR2 YYNGEE. V dropped 0 bases and J dropped 7 bases, with 10 bases sitting between them. This CDR3 is CASSVGGEGTQYF. The CDR3 nucleotides read TGTGCCAGCAGCGTAGGAGGCGAGGGGACCCAGTACTTC.

In this sample, this clonotype turned up once. The V call is TRBV19, the J call TRBJ2-6; TRBD1 might be the D (5 bases). Trimming left V 4 bases short and J 0 bases short, with 13 bases between. CDR1 is LNHDA and CDR2 is SQIVND in the germline V gene (reference sequence). This CDR3 contains 17 residues. For the CDR3, the DNA is TGTGCCAGTAGTAGGTCACAGGTGGGCTCTGGGGCCAACGTCCTGACTTTC. Its translation is CASSRSQVGSGANVLTF.

Comment on this clonotype: The CDR3 does not close with the conserved phenylalanine or tryptophan, likely indicating a read error. It is unclear where the CDR3 begins or ends on the DNA, so no DNA is shown, and the CDR3 is as TCRdb lists it. This chain links TRBV7-2 with TRBJ2-1. The germline CDR1 and CDR2 sequences are SGHTA and FQGNSA. Counting both end residues, the CDR3 totals 10 amino acids. This CDR3 is CASSLDRVGT.

This clonotype showed up many times. The V gene is TRBV6-5, the J gene TRBJ2-2; D possibly matches TRBD1 or TRBD2 (5 bases each). Trimming took 0 bases from V and 1 from J, leaving 9 bases between them. CDR3 length equals 16 residues. The V gene's germline CDR1 is MNHEY and CDR2 SVGAGI. The CDR3 DNA follows: TGTGCCAGCAGTTACTCGGGGGTAATGAACACCGGGGAGCTGTTTTTT. It specifies CASSYSGVMNTGELFF.

This clonotype has a single count. This chain links TRBV20-1 with TRBJ2-7; D uncertain. CDR1 is DFQATT, CDR2 SNEGSKA, per germline (reference sequence). Trimming stripped 3 bases from V and 4 bases from J, with 10 bases between. This CDR3 is 12 amino acids long. The CDR3 sequence: CSARKQEYEQYF. The CDR3 region has the DNA TGCAGTGCTAGGAAGCAGGAGTACGAGCAGTACTTC.

The sample holds many counts of this clonotype. The chain uses TRBV19 and TRBJ1-2; 10 bases line up with TRBD1. Germline V gives CDR1 LNHDA, CDR2 SQIVND (reference sequence). Germline trimming cut 5 bases from V and 8 bases from J; bases unmatched to any gene: 5. The CDR3 consists of 13 residues. This CDR3 is CASSFDRGRGYTF. CDR3 nucleotides: TGTGCCAGTAGTTTTGACAGGGGGCGAGGCTACACCTTC. Looking up the rest from reference TRBV19 and TRBJ1-2 gives the full variable domain: DGGITQSPKYLFRKEGQNVTLSCEQNLNHDAMYWYRQDPGQGLRLIYYSQIVNDFQKGDIAEGYSVSREKKESFPLTVTSAQKNPTAFYLCASSFDRGRGYTFGSGTRLTVV.

For this clonotype: Relative to the germline gene, one junction end is altered; a read error may explain this. J is TRBJ2-3 and V is TRBV6-4, with D possibly matching TRBD2 (7 bases). The CDR3 extends over 14 amino acids. The V gene's germline CDR1 is MRHNA and CDR2 SNTAGT. The CDR3 nucleotides are TGTGCCGGCAGTGGCGGGGGCAGCACAGATACGCAGTATTTT. Protein: CAGSGGGSTDTQYF.

This clonotype has a count of ten or more. The chain employs TRBV19 and TRBJ1-2; 7 bases are shared with TRBD1. The CDR3 runs 18 residues. Germline CDR1 is LNHDA and CDR2 is SQIVND (reference sequence). V trimming: 5 bases; J trimming: 1 base; junction bases outside the gene matches: 16. The CDR3 bases are TGTGCCAGTAGTGAGCCGCGACAGGGCCCCCAACTTAACTATGGCTACACCTTC. The encoded protein is CASSEPRQGPQLNYGYTF.

In this sample, this clonotype turned up many times. The chain joins TRBV20-1 to TRBJ2-7; the D call may be TRBD1 or TRBD2 (5 bases each). V was cut by 3 bases and J by 1 base, with 16 bases left in between. Germline V gene data show CDR1 as DFQATT and CDR2 as SNEGSKA (reference sequence). The CDR3 is 15 amino acids. The CDR3 protein is CSASDPGRKSYEQYF. The CDR3 nucleotides read TGCAGTGCTAGTGACCCGGGACGAAAATCCTACGAGCAGTACTTC.

V gene TRBV25-1 combines with J gene TRBJ2-3; 9 nucleotides agree with TRBD2. The CDR3 spans 17 residues. Germline values: CDR1 MGHDK, CDR2 SYGVNS. Trimming at V came to 1 base and at J to 1 base, leaving 6 bases not matched to a gene. CDR3 region: CASSELVAGAGTDTQYF. DNA of the CDR3: TGTGCCAGCAGTGAATTGGTAGCGGGAGCAGGCACAGATACGCAGTATTTT.

A few counts support this clonotype. V is TRBV12-3 or TRBV12-4 and J is TRBJ2-7, with TRBD2 as a possible D gene (6 bases). V lost 8 bases and J 2 bases, leaving 13 bases between the germline ends. The CDR3 contains 13 residues. The CDR3 region has the DNA TGTGCCAGCGGTCGGGACTCCCCCTACGAGCAGTACTTC. Residues: CASGRDSPYEQYF.

In nucleotides, the CDR3 is TGTGCCAGCACCCGGGACGGCAAATCACCCCTCCACTTT. Protein: CASTRDGKSPLHF. The chain recombines TRBV2 with TRBJ1-6; D may be TRBD1 (5 bases). V lost 7 bases to trimming and J lost 10 bases, with 14 bases between them. Germline loops: CDR1 SNHLY, CDR2 FYNNEI. The CDR3 is 13 amino acids.

The chain joins TRBV7-9 to TRBJ2-3; D is possibly TRBD1 (5 bases). V lost 4 bases and J lost 11, with 19 bases in between. The CDR3 is 14 residues long. Germline V gene lookup returns CDR1 SEHNR and CDR2 FQNEAQ (reference sequence). Here the CDR3 reads CASSSQTVYNEQYF. Written as DNA, the CDR3 is TGTGCCAGCAGCTCCCAGACAGTCTACAATGAGCAGTATTTT.